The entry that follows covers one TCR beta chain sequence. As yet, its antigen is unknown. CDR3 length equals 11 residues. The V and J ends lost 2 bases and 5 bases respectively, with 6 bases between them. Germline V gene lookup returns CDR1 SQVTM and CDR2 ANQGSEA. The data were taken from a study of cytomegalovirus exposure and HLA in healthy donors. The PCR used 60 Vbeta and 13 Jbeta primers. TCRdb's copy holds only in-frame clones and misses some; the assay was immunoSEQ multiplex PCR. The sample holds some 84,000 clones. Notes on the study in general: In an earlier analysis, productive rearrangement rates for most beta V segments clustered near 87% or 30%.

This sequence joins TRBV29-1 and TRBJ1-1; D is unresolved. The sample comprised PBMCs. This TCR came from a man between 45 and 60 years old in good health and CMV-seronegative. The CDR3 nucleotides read TGCAGCGTTGAACAGAATACTGAAGCTTTCTTT. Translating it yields CSVEQNTEAFF.